The sequence of this TCR beta chain was determined in a study of neurological immune-mediated disorders. Time point meaning: longitudinal time-point 1 (baseline). From the 5' RACE reads, TCRdb called clonotypes with MiXCR, one entry per CDR3 protein. The sample consists of more than 70,000 distinct CDR3 sequences, roughly 10% of them appearing once. At least ten counts were recorded for this clonotype. V lost 3 bases to trimming and J lost 4 bases; unmatched junction nucleotides: 13. This CDR3 has 17 amino acids. Germline loops: CDR1 DFQATT, CDR2 SNEGSKA (reference sequence). Material: PBMCs. The chain links TRBV20-1 to TRBJ2-5; 11 bases match TRBD2. This TCR derives from a man aged 30 to 45 in good health. Here the CDR3 reads CSARPFLAGGPIETQYF. The DNA of the CDR3 is TGCAGTGCTAGGCCCTTTTTAGCGGGAGGGCCTATAGAGACCCAGTACTTC.